Listed below are T cell receptor beta chains from one sample, sequenced in a study of T-cell memory formation after mild COVID-19. TCRdb re-analysed the 5' RACE reads in MiXCR, keeping a single row per CDR3 protein. This table has approximately 490,000 distinct CDR3 sequences, around 20% appearing once. The sequencing input was PBMCs or a T cell subset sorted from them (not recorded which). All receptors come from an adult woman who had mild COVID-19 (a few samples of this study predate the infection). Cell type and time point are not known. CDR3s include the opening cysteine and the closing phenylalanine or tryptophan. A D gene is named only where the DNA matches it firmly. Size is omitted from some rows. Given values are once, few, many or a class for expanded clones.

-	TRBV7-6	few	TRBJ2-5	TGTGCCAGCAGCTTAGCCAGCGGCAGGACAAAGACCCAGTACTTC	CASSLASGRTKTQYF
TRBD2	TRBV10-3	-	TRBJ2-1	TGTGCCATCAGTGTGACTAGCGGGAGCGACAATGAGCAGTTCTTC	CAISVTSGSDNEQFF
TRBD1	TRBV11-2	-	TRBJ1-5	TGTGCCAGCAGCTTAGATCGCACAGGGGTGAATCAGCCCCAGCATTTT	CASSLDRTGVNQPQHF
-	TRBV20-1	few	TRBJ1-2	TGCAGTGCTAGCCCGGGGGAGGTCTATGGCTACACCTTC	CSASPGEVYGYTF
-	TRBV4-3	many	TRBJ1-2	TGCGCCAGCAGCCAAGATCTTTTTAACTATGGCTACACCTTC	CASSQDLFNYGYTF
TRBD2	TRBV29-1	-	TRBJ2-5	TGCAGCGTTCCTGGGGGGGATGTCCAGTACTTC	CSVPGGDVQYF
-	TRBV4-1	few	TRBJ2-2	TGCGCCAGCGGTCCAAGCATCCCGAACACCGGGGAGCTGTTTTTT	CASGPSIPNTGELFF
TRBD1	TRBV25-1	few	TRBJ1-4	TGTGCCAGCAGACGGGGGGGGACAGATAATGAAAAACTGTTTTTT	CASRRGGTDNEKLFF
-	TRBV18	-	TRBJ1-4	TGTGCCAGCTCACCATCCTCAGTCAAGGAAAAACTGTTTTTT	CASSPSSVKEKLFF
-	TRBV5-1	many	TRBJ2-7	TGCGCCAGCAGCCCACGCGGGGGGAGACAGGGGCTCTACGAGCAGTACTTC	CASSPRGGRQGLYEQYF
-	TRBV7-9	-	TRBJ1-6	TGTGCCAGCAGCAGGGCCACATCGGATTCACCCCTCCACTTT	CASSRATSDSPLHF
-	TRBV3-2	-	TRBJ2-1	TGTGCCAGCAGCCAAGATAAGTCCGGGACTAGCGGGAGCAATGAGCAGTTCTTC	CASSQDKSGTSGSNEQFF
TRBD1	TRBV12-3/TRBV12-4	few	TRBJ1-5	TGTGCCAGCAGCACCCGGACAGGCCCTAATCAGCCCCAGCATTTT	CASSTRTGPNQPQHF
TRBD1	TRBV27	-	TRBJ2-7	TGTGCCAGCAGTTTATTGACAGGGGTGACCACCTACGAGCAGTACTTC	CASSLLTGVTTYEQYF
TRBD2	TRBV5-1	-	TRBJ2-1	TGCGCCAGCAGCTTTGGACTAGCGGGAGTCAATGAGCAGTTCTTC	CASSFGLAGVNEQFF
-	TRBV9	few	TRBJ2-1	TGTGCCAGCCAACTGGAGTCCTACAATGAGCAGTTCTTC	CASQLESYNEQFF
-	TRBV24-1	-	TRBJ2-3	TGTGCCACCAGTGATGGATACAGCCTCGGCACAGATACGCAGTATTTT	CATSDGYSLGTDTQYF
TRBD2	TRBV5-1	few	TRBJ2-1	TGCGCCAGCAGCTTGGTTGGGGCTAGCGGGACCCGCAGCTCCTACAATGAGCAGTTCTTC	CASSLVGASGTRSSYNEQFF
-	TRBV19	once	TRBJ2-7	TGTGCCAGTAGTACTGGTCCCGGGACCTGGAGGTACTTC	CASSTGPGTWRYF
-	TRBV4-2	few	TRBJ2-7	TGTGCCAGCAGCCAAGATCTGGCTAGCGACAAGTTCTCCTACGAGCAGTACTTC	CASSQDLASDKFSYEQYF
-	TRBV4-1	-	TRBJ2-2	TGCGCCAGCAGCCTACTCCGACATGGGGTCACCGGGGAGCTGTTTTTT	CASSLLRHGVTGELFF
TRBD1	TRBV6-5	few	TRBJ2-7	TGTGCCAGCAGCCCCGACAGGGAAGCTCACTACGAGCAGTACTTC	CASSPDREAHYEQYF
TRBD2	TRBV6-5	-	TRBJ2-7	TGTGCCAGCAGTTATAGGGGACTAGCGGGAGACGAGCAGTACTTC	CASSYRGLAGDEQYF
-	TRBV5-1	few	TRBJ1-1	TGCGCCAGCGGATTACTGAACACTGAAGCTTTCTTT	CASGLLNTEAFF
-	TRBV24-1	few	TRBJ2-1	TGTGCCACCAGTGATTTGGGGGTATCCTACAATGAGCAGTTCTTC	CATSDLGVSYNEQFF
-	TRBV30	once	TRBJ1-1	TGTGCCTGGAGGATCCGGGACGCGAACACTGAAGCTTTCTTT	CAWRIRDANTEAFF
-	TRBV7-2	-	TRBJ2-3	TGTGCCAGCAGCTTAATCGGGCCAGGTCCAGATACGCAGTATTTT	CASSLIGPGPDTQYF
-	TRBV3-1	few	TRBJ2-1	TGTGCCAGCAGCCAAGATCCGACTAGCTCCTACAATGAGCAGTTCTTC	CASSQDPTSSYNEQFF
-	TRBV5-1	many	TRBJ1-6	TGCGCCAGCAGCTTGGTAGGGGATACTTCACCCCTCCACTTT	CASSLVGDTSPLHF
TRBD2	TRBV29-1	few	TRBJ2-1	TGCAGCGCCTGGGAGCGGACTAGCGCTTACAATGAGCAGTTCTTC	CSAWERTSAYNEQFF
TRBD1	TRBV18	few	TRBJ2-3	TGTGCCAGCTCACCACCGTTGGGACAGGGGGCAGGAGATACGCAGTATTTT	CASSPPLGQGAGDTQYF
TRBD2	TRBV18	-	TRBJ2-3	TGTGCCAGCTCACGGGGCGAGCGGGGGACCACAGATACGCAGTATTTT	CASSRGERGTTDTQYF
-	TRBV12-3/TRBV12-4	few	TRBJ2-1	TGTGCCAGCAGTTCAACGGGACTCCTCTCCTACAATGAGCAGTTCTTC	CASSSTGLLSYNEQFF
-	TRBV20-1	few	TRBJ2-7	TGCAGTGCTAGAGATAGTAGGACGGATTCCTACGAGCAGTACTTC	CSARDSRTDSYEQYF